This T cell receptor beta chain was sequenced in a study of blood T cell repertoires in COVID-19. Study background: The study drew acute and convalescent COVID-19 samples from the United States, Italy and Spain. Sources were T cells, B-cell-depleted T cells, or PBMCs; the material itself was cDNA or gDNA.

As processed by the authors: Scientists estimated how many nucleated cells there were by amplifying reference gene primers. Data came from immunoSEQ multiplex PCR; TCRdb stores just in-frame clones and leaves some out. V and J calls and clone size are copied from that table; D and trimming were computed from the DNA. This table holds approximately 60,000 clones, 65% to 80% found once. V was pared by 3 bases and J by 5 bases, with 13 bases between. Germline-derived CDR1 and CDR2 are KGHSH and LQKENI. This CDR3 comprises 14 residues. The sequence was obtained from a woman older than 75 with active or convalescent COVID-19. Sequenced material: peripheral blood. V usage is TRBV18 and J usage is TRBJ1-1; D gene ambiguous. CDR3 DNA: TGTGCCAGCTCACCGGGCAGACTAGATACTGAAGCTTTCTTT. It encodes CASSPGRLDTEAFF.